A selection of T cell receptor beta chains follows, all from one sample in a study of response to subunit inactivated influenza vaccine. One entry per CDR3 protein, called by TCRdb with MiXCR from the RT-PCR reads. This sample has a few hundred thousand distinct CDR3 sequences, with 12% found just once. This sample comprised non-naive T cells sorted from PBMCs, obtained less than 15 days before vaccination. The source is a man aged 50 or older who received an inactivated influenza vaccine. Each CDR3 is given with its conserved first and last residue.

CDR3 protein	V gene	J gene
CASSGRHKETQYF	TRBV6-1	TRBJ2-5
CSAGTPGGGGGELFF	TRBV20-1	TRBJ2-2
CASSLTSGNTIYF	TRBV11-2	TRBJ1-3
CASSFRQTDTQYF	TRBV5-1	TRBJ2-3
CSAHQPSGRGADTQYF	TRBV20-1	TRBJ2-3
CSARDLADGGYNEQFF	TRBV20-1	TRBJ2-1
CASTRDATGGTQYF	TRBV5-1	TRBJ2-5
CASSMTSGVQETQYF	TRBV11-3	TRBJ2-5
CASSPQTSGGYNEQFF	TRBV7-2	TRBJ2-1
CACLKEENFYGYTF	TRBV30	TRBJ1-2
CAISESPPYWTGVDGEQYF	TRBV10-3	TRBJ2-7
CAISLDGSGSYGYTF	TRBV5-1	TRBJ1-2
CASSGTFYEQYF	TRBV7-2	TRBJ2-7
CASSPTPSRAGLGGELFF	TRBV4-1	TRBJ2-2
CATQRTSDYEQYF	TRBV7-2	TRBJ2-7
CASSLRTGQGRETRYF	TRBV5-5	TRBJ2-5
CSAEGLAGGSYNEQFF	TRBV20-1	TRBJ2-1
CATRVSSEAFF	TRBV6-2/TRBV6-3	TRBJ1-1
CACESGQKNTEAFF	TRBV30	TRBJ1-1
CASRIAGGLNTGELFF	TRBV11-2	TRBJ2-2
CASSKGGGAGELFF	TRBV7-2	TRBJ2-2
CAWSAGGLNQPQHF	TRBV30	TRBJ1-5
CASTKLLAGSTDTQYF	TRBV27	TRBJ2-3
CANQDRRTYEQYF	TRBV27	TRBJ2-7
CASSWTGLNTEAFF	TRBV27	TRBJ1-1
CASSFQGAGGANVLTF	TRBV5-1	TRBJ2-6
CASSRTGFNTGELFF	TRBV19	TRBJ2-2
CASSLEETQYF	TRBV5-1	TRBJ2-5
CASSYHGTAKNEQYF	TRBV6-2/TRBV6-3	TRBJ2-7
CASSSTGARTQYF	TRBV7-2	TRBJ2-5
CASSPGGLPWSYTF	TRBV12-3/TRBV12-4	TRBJ1-2
CSANLPGGSNQPQHF	TRBV20-1	TRBJ1-5
CASSRSRGIADTQYF	TRBV4-1	TRBJ2-3
CASGTGTLIYGYTF	TRBV6-1	TRBJ1-2
CSSRVFGEQYF	TRBV29-1	TRBJ2-7
CASSLAGVGYGYTF	TRBV7-2	TRBJ1-2
CASSYRGVTEAFF	TRBV27	TRBJ1-1
CASSFRGRGANVLTF	TRBV27	TRBJ2-6
CAISERPPEAFF	TRBV10-3	TRBJ1-1
CASSPAPLELGTDTQYF	TRBV13	TRBJ2-3
CASSLGQGGNEQYF	TRBV5-1	TRBJ2-7